This T cell receptor (beta chain) is from a study of blood T cells in healthy people across ages. The second PCR ran about 6 to 12 cycles with a sample-barcoded 5' primer and J-beta primers. A single record per CDR3 protein comes from TCRdb applying MiXCR to the 5' RACE reads. The sample carries about 1,800,000 distinct CDR3 sequences, 28% recorded once. Whenever a sample was processed, at least 6 million PBMCs were isolated. This sequence originates from a woman in her 30s in good health. Material for sequencing was blood.

Written as DNA, the CDR3 is TGTGCCAGCAGCCAAGATATGGCCGGGAGGGAGACCCAGTACTTC. Amino acid sequence: CASSQDMAGRETQYF. V and J are TRBV3-1 and TRBJ2-5, with 7 nucleotides matching TRBD2. V was clipped by 0 bases and J by 5 bases; unmatched bases: 6. This CDR3 comprises 15 residues. Germline V gene lookup returns CDR1 LGHDT and CDR2 YNNKEL (reference sequence).